This T cell receptor (beta chain) stems from a study of regulatory T cells in long-lasting Graves disease (dated by TCRdb to about 2021). Notes on the research overall: Patients with newly diagnosed Graves' disease had been on antithyroid drugs for under 3 months. Persistent Graves' disease patients were compared with newly diagnosed Graves' disease patients by peripheral blood TCR sequencing and RNA sequencing. The study was registered as a clinical trial and conducted in China. A total of about 33 samples underwent TCR sequencing: approximately 13 from persistent and about 20 from newly diagnosed Graves' disease patients.

This clonotype was recorded many times. What this receptor recognizes is not known. No clone much larger than this one lies a single base away; base qualities are absent. The V end loses 0 bases and the J end loses 3 bases, and a stretch of 9 bases separates them. CDR1 LGHDT and CDR2 YNNKEL are derived from the germline V gene (reference sequence). From the cysteine through the phenylalanine, the CDR3 covers 15 amino acids. Only CDR3 DNA is held: 45 bases, read in frame from base 1. The method behind the library was multiplex PCR. Instrument used: Illumina HiSeq 4000. To build TCR beta libraries, CDR3 regions were amplified by Arm-PCR using iRepertoire HTBI primers. Before sequencing, the PCR products underwent gel purification. As for how the authors treated the data: Gene usage analysis of CDR3 amino acid clonotypes relied on the approximately 62 TRBV and fewer than 15 TRBJ segments identified across samples. COPE and FqMerger were used to merge filtered high-quality paired reads into contigs. BLAST was used to align contigs to IMGT TRBV, TRBD and TRBJ reference genes, and CDR3 was defined according to IMGT. Any clonotype with a frequency above 0.1% was counted as a highly expanded clone. Repertoire diversity was measured by Shannon entropy, and V-J evenness by the Gini coefficient. A clonotype was considered public if more than one individual shared it. TCRdb trimmed the raw reads at Q25, called clones with MiXCR and kept productive beta chains. Every distinct CDR3 protein forms one entry, paired with its most common genes and DNA. The V and J calls and clone size come from TCRdb's table, not from the authors' own analysis. The sample table holds 440,000 or so distinct CDR3 sequences, of which about 15% were seen once. The ten biggest clones cover 16% of the sample.

The sample's time point, from its label and the paper: newly diagnosed GD, antithyroid drugs for less than 3 months. For both TCR sequencing and RNA sequencing, RNA was extracted from PBMCs in TRIzol. Graves' disease was diagnosed according to American Thyroid Association guidelines. The patients came from an endocrinology department in Xi'an, China. From each patient, around 8.3 milliliters of peripheral blood was collected into an EDTA anticoagulant tube. PBMCs were isolated by Ficoll Paque Plus density gradient separation without further T cell sorting. An Agilent 2100 Bioanalyzer and agarose gel were used to assess RNA quality, and a NanoDrop 2000 was used to measure RNA concentration. What the work shows at the level of the full study, not this receptor alone: Preferential use of TRBV28, TRBJ1-2 and TRBJ2-5 was observed in persistent disease, whereas TRBV20-1 and TRBJ2-1 were favored in newly diagnosed disease. The authors noted that the small sample size was a limitation that may lower accuracy. Sequencing and analysis were restricted to the TCR beta chain. Compared with newly diagnosed patients, patients with persistent Graves' disease had lower TCR Shannon entropy and fewer highly expanded clones, which suggests clonal expansion. The study examined only peripheral blood because the primary lesion, thyroid tissue, could not be accessed. More public clonotypes were shared among persistent patients (more than 2,500) than among newly diagnosed patients (roughly 1,000).

This sample was also put to use in a study of T cells in Graves' hyperthyroidism and ophthalmopathy. The second paper states: Stable Graves' hyperthyroidism was defined as no progression to ophthalmopathy during 18 months of follow-up. Hyperthyroidism patients were aged 18 to 65 years and newly diagnosed, with disease duration of less than 2 months. The study excluded patients with uncontrolled infections, other autoimmune diseases, pregnancy or lactation. Diagnoses were established on the basis of clinical symptoms, serum thyroxine and TRAb, thyroid ultrasound, and orbital computed tomography. The TCR CDR3 was subjected to a first round of RT-PCR using the HTBI primer set and the Qiagen OneStep RT-PCR kit. Most expanded thyroid clonotypes (frequency above 0.001) were also detected in blood, a finding suggesting that blood repertoires may reflect thyroid immune responses. A 13 V-J signature model separated ophthalmopathy from stable hyperthyroidism, with around 90% sensitivity and 81% to 82% specificity in cross-validation and 80%/75% in testing. During validation, the model predicted progression to ophthalmopathy a median of around 6 months ahead of onset, with around 70% sensitivity and roughly 72% specificity. A discovery cohort of about a hundred patients, fewer than 50 with Graves' ophthalmopathy and approximately 55 with stable Graves' hyperthyroidism, was used to find distinguishing TCR V-J signatures. An independent validation cohort of 18 to 20 hyperthyroidism patients and approximately 15 patients who later progressed to ophthalmopathy tested prospective prediction of ophthalmopathy. The approximately 90 discovery patients were divided at random into training and test sets in a 7:3 ratio. In addition, the study compared T-cell repertoires in thyroid tissue and in blood from six Graves' hyperthyroidism patients. After blood sampling, hyperthyroidism patients were treated with methimazole at a starting dose of 30 mg daily, and ophthalmopathy patients were treated with high-dose intravenous methylprednisolone. Libraries were constructed in a second round of multiplex PCR, after which size selection and purification were carried out. Libraries were sequenced paired-end with 100 bp reads on an Illumina HiSeq2000. SOAPnuke was used to process the raw data, removing reads that contained adapters or uncalled bases, had a mean Phred below 15, or lacked an exact match to the constant primer or identifier. High-quality paired reads were merged using COPE v1.2.5, and each unique nucleotide sequence was defined as a clonotype. MiTCR v1.1 was used to align the clonotypes against IMGT TRBV, TRBD and TRBJ reference segments. The analysis included only V-J combinations with a frequency above 0.0001, which together covered approximately 99% of the repertoires. The TCS score was defined as the ratio of F50 (clonal expansion) to E x V (chaos), calculated using BLOSUM62-based TCRdist between CDR3 peptides within each V-J. Welch's t-statistics and random forest reduced around 550 V-J features to 10 to 15, which were used in a naive Bayes classifier (R e1071). Sample size was not statistically predetermined, and blinding of investigators to group allocation was not performed. TCR Vbeta CDR3 sequencing of roughly 140 peripheral blood samples (roughly 41 ophthalmopathy, roughly 72 hyperthyroidism and some 17 progressor patients) is reported in the paper.

This chain joins TRBV3-1 to TRBJ1-5, with no D gene named confidently. The sequencing here drew on peripheral blood mononuclear cells (PBMCs), taken at new diagnosis, from a patient treated with antithyroid drugs. The sequence was obtained from a young woman with Graves disease. Donor details come from another sample of the same person, matched by shared clones. The encoded CDR3 is CASSQEPAVNQPQHF. At the DNA level, the sequence is TGTGCCAGCAGCCAAGAACCGGCTGTCAATCAGCCCCAGCATTTT.